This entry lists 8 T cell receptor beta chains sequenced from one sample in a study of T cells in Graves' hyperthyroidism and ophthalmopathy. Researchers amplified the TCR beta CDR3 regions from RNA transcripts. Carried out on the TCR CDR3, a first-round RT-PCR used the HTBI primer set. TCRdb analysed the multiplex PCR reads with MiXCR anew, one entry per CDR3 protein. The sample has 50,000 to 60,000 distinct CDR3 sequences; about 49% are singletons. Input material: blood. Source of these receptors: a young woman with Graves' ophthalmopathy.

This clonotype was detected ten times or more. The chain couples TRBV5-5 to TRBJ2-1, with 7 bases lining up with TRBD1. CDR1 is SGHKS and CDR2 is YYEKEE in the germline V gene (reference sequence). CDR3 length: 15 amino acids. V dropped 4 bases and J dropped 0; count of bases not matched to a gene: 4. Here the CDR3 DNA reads TGTGCCAGCAGCATCCGGGACAGCTCCTACAATGAGCAGTTCTTC. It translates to CASSIRDSSYNEQFF.

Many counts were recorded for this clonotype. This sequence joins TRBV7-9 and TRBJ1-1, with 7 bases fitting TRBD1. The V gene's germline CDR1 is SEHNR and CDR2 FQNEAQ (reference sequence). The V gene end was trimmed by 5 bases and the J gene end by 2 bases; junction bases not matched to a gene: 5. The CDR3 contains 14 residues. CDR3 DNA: TGTGCCAGCAGCGACCGACAGGGAAACACTGAAGCTTTCTTT. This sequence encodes CASSDRQGNTEAFF.

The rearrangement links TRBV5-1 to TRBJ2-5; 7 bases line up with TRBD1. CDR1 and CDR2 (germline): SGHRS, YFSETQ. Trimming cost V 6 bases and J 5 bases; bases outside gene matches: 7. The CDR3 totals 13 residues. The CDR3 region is CASNRQGRETQYF. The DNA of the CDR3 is TGCGCCAGCAATAGACAGGGAAGGGAGACCCAGTACTTC.

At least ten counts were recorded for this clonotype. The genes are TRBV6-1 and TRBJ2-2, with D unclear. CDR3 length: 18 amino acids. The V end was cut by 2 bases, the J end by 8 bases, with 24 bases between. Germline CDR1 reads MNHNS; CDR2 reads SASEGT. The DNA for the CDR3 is TGTGCCAGCAGTGAACGACTCAACCCCCTCCAAACACCGGGGGAGCTGTTTTTT. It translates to CASSERLNPLQTPGELFF.

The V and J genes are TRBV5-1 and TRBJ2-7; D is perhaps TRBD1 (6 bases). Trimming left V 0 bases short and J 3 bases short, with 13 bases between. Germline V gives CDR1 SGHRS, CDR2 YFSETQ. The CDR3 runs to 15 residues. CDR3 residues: CASSLEPGAIYEQYF. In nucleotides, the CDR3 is TGCGCCAGCAGCTTGGAACCAGGGGCCATCTACGAGCAGTACTTC.

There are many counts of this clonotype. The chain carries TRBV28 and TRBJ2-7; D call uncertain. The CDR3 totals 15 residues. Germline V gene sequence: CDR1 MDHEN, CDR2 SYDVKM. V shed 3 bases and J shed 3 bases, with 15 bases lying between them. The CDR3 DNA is TGTGCCAGCAGTTTGGAGCGAAACGGGCGCTACGAGCAGTACTTC. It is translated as CASSLERNGRYEQYF.

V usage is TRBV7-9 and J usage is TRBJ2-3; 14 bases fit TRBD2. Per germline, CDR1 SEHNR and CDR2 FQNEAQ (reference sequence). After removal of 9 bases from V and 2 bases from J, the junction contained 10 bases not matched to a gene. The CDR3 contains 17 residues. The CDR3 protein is CASQPGLAGEVTDTQYF. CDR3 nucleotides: TGTGCCAGTCAACCGGGACTAGCGGGAGAAGTCACAGATACGCAGTATTTT.

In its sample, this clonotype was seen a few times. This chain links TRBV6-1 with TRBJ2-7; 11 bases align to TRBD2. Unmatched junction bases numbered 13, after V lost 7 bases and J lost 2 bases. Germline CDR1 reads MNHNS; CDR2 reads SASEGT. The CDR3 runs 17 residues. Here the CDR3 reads CASMGPELAGDAYEQYF. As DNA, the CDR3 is TGTGCCAGCATGGGTCCAGAACTAGCGGGAGACGCCTACGAGCAGTACTTC.